This entry features one TCR beta chain sequence. Per the study methods: From reference gene primer amplification, estimates of nucleated cell counts were derived. TCRdb's table, derived via immunoSEQ multiplex PCR, lists solely in-frame clones and lacks some. V and J calls and clone size are as listed in that table; D and trimming were resolved from the DNA. This sample has 450,000 to 500,000 clones; around 90% occur once, and the top ten carry under 0.85%. Symptom resolution, clearance, or two negative PCRs marked donors in Cohort 3 as recovered. The source of the sample is a study of blood T cell repertoires in COVID-19. Turning to the study itself: Nucleic acid was either cDNA or gDNA, and it came from T cells, B-cell-depleted T cells, or PBMCs.

The sequencing sample was made of PBMCs or T cells enriched from blood (not recorded which). The receptor comes from a woman under 30 who had recovered from COVID-19.

CDR3 DNA sequence: TGTGCCAGCAGCACACTAGCGGGGGGAACCTACGAGCAGTACTTC. It is translated as CASSTLAGGTYEQYF. The rearrangement uses TRBV7-2 and TRBJ2-7, with 12 positions matching TRBD2. The germline V gene encodes CDR1 SGHTA and CDR2 FQGNSA. There are 15 residues in the CDR3. J lost 2 bases, V lost 5 bases, and 4 bases had no gene match.